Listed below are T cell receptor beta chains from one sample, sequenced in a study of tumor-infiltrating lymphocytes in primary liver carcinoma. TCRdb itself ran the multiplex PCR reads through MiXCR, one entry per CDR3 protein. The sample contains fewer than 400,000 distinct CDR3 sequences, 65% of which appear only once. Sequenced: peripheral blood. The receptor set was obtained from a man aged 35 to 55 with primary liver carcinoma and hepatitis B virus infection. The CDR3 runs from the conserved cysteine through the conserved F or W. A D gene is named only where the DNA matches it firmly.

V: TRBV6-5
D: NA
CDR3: CASSYSPRDETQYF

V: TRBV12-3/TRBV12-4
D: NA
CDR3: CARSLRGSGSPLHF

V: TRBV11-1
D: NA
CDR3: CASKRGNTGELFF

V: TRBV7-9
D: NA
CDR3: CASSFSNTQHF

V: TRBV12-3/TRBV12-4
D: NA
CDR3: CASSNDGNPGEPLF

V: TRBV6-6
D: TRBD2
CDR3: CASRQAGGYQETQYF

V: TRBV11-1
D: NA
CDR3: CASRQTELGELFF

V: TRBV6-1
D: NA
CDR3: CASSEMWRSYNEQFF

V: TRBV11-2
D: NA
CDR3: CASGPLGTGSNDQFF

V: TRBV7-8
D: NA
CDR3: CASSLSYREDGFNQPQHF

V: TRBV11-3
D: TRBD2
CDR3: CASSLISGRPYNEQFF

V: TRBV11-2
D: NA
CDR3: CANSLSQTTKETQYF

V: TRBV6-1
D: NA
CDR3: CASSHGGTQYVQYF

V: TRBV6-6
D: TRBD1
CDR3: CASSYGTGVETQYF

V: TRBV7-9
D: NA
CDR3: CASSPPGALNNEQFF

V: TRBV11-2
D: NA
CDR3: CASSLGHRIYEQYF

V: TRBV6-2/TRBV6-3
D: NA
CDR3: CASSYGPISYEQYF